This is a list of T cell receptor beta chains from one sample in a study of blood T cell repertoires in COVID-19. Profiling relied on immunoSEQ multiplex PCR, and the TCRdb table lists in-frame clones only, not all of them. Among more than 70,000 clones listed, 89% were seen once. The sample taken for sequencing was peripheral blood. The receptors originated from a man between 50 and 59 years old with acute or convalescent COVID-19. Each CDR3 is given with its conserved first and last residue. Each record gives: clone size, D gene, J gene, V gene, CDR3 DNA, CDR3 protein. D genes are given only for firm matches. Some rows mark clone size as missing; the rest say once, few, many or name a class of expanded clone.

abundance: .
d_gene: TRBD2
j_gene: TRBJ2-7
v_gene: TRBV29-1
CDR3nt: TGCAGCGTTTGGGGGACTAGCGGGGCGGGATCCTACGAGCAGTACTTC
CDR3aa: CSVWGTSGAGSYEQYF

abundance: .
d_gene: .
j_gene: TRBJ2-5
v_gene: TRBV5-1
CDR3nt: TGCGCCAGCAGCGTCGAGGGACTCGCTCAAGAGACCCAGTACTTC
CDR3aa: CASSVEGLAQETQYF

abundance: .
d_gene: .
j_gene: TRBJ2-7
v_gene: TRBV10-3
CDR3nt: TGTGCCATCAGTGGGCTTGCGTCCGGGGAGCAGTACTTC
CDR3aa: CAISGLASGEQYF

abundance: .
d_gene: TRBD1
j_gene: TRBJ2-7
v_gene: TRBV24-1
CDR3nt: TGTGCCACCAGTGACTCGGGACAGGGATGGGAGCAGTACTTC
CDR3aa: CATSDSGQGWEQYF

abundance: .
d_gene: TRBD1
j_gene: TRBJ1-2
v_gene: TRBV19
CDR3nt: TGTGCCAGTAGTATAGTCGTCCGGGACAGGGATACTTTTAACTATGGCTACACCTTC
CDR3aa: CASSIVVRDRDTFNYGYTF

abundance: .
d_gene: TRBD2
j_gene: TRBJ2-3
v_gene: TRBV5-3
CDR3nt: TGTGCCAGAAGCGCAAGACTAGCGGGGGGCCACTTAAGCGGCACAGATACGCAGTATTTT
CDR3aa: CARSARLAGGHLSGTDTQYF

abundance: .
d_gene: TRBD1
j_gene: TRBJ1-6
v_gene: TRBV28
CDR3nt: TGTGCCAGCAGCCGAGGGACAGGGAAGGGCAGTTCCTATAATTCACCCCTCCACTTT
CDR3aa: CASSRGTGKGSSYNSPLHF

abundance: .
d_gene: TRBD1
j_gene: TRBJ2-1
v_gene: TRBV5-5
CDR3nt: TGTGCCAGCAGCATGGCTTTTCAGCAGGGGGCAAAGAATGAGCAGTTCTTC
CDR3aa: CASSMAFQQGAKNEQFF

abundance: .
d_gene: TRBD2
j_gene: TRBJ2-3
v_gene: TRBV27
CDR3nt: TGTGCCAGCAGCCCGACTAGCGGGGGGGCGGAAGATACGCAGTATTTT
CDR3aa: CASSPTSGGAEDTQYF

abundance: .
d_gene: TRBD1
j_gene: TRBJ1-4
v_gene: TRBV25-1
CDR3nt: TGTGCCAGCAAACAGGGGGTACGACTGTTTTTT
CDR3aa: CASKQGVRLFF

abundance: .
d_gene: TRBD1
j_gene: TRBJ2-1
v_gene: TRBV9
CDR3nt: TGTGCCAGCAGCGAGGGACAGGGCCTATACAATGAGCAGTTCTTC
CDR3aa: CASSEGQGLYNEQFF

abundance: .
d_gene: TRBD1
j_gene: TRBJ1-5
v_gene: TRBV2
CDR3nt: TGTGCCAGCAACGGACAGGGTAATCAGCCCCAGCATTTT
CDR3aa: CASNGQGNQPQHF

abundance: .
d_gene: TRBD1
j_gene: TRBJ1-5
v_gene: TRBV2
CDR3nt: TGTGCCAGCAGTGAACCGGACAGGGGGCGACCGAATCAGCCCCAGCATTTT
CDR3aa: CASSEPDRGRPNQPQHF

abundance: .
d_gene: TRBD1
j_gene: TRBJ1-5
v_gene: TRBV3-1/TRBV3-2
CDR3nt: TGTGCCAGCAGCCAATCCAGAGGGGGCACTAACAATCAGCCCCAGCATTTT
CDR3aa: CASSQSRGGTNNQPQHF

abundance: .
d_gene: .
j_gene: TRBJ2-5
v_gene: TRBV14
CDR3nt: TGTGCCAGCAGCCAAGGGCTAGCGAGCTTTGAGACCCAGTACTTC
CDR3aa: CASSQGLASFETQYF

abundance: .
d_gene: .
j_gene: TRBJ1-1
v_gene: TRBV4-1
CDR3nt: TGCGCCAGCAGCCTCGTACAGGGAGATAGGAACACTGAAGCTTTCTTT
CDR3aa: CASSLVQGDRNTEAFF

abundance: .
d_gene: .
j_gene: TRBJ1-5
v_gene: TRBV28
CDR3nt: TGTGCCAGCAGGCTAACCAGGGAGGGCTTCAATCAGCCCCAGCATTTT
CDR3aa: CASRLTREGFNQPQHF

abundance: .
d_gene: .
j_gene: TRBJ1-6
v_gene: TRBV15
CDR3nt: TGTGCCACCCGTCCTAGAGCGGATTCACCCCTCCACTTT
CDR3aa: CATRPRADSPLHF

abundance: .
d_gene: TRBD1
j_gene: TRBJ1-1
v_gene: TRBV5-4
CDR3nt: TGTGCCAGCAGCTTGGGTGACAGGGCGGACACTGAAGCTTTCTTT
CDR3aa: CASSLGDRADTEAFF

abundance: .
d_gene: .
j_gene: TRBJ2-3
v_gene: TRBV5-8
CDR3nt: TGTGCCAGCAGCTTGGTGACAGGACGAAGCACAGATACGCAGTATTTT
CDR3aa: CASSLVTGRSTDTQYF

abundance: once
d_gene: .
j_gene: TRBJ1-2
v_gene: TRBV11-1
CDR3nt: TGTGCCAGCAGCTTAAGGGGCGATGGCTACACCTTC
CDR3aa: CASSLRGDGYTF

abundance: few
d_gene: TRBD1
j_gene: TRBJ1-2
v_gene: TRBV18
CDR3nt: TGTGCCAGCTCCCCAGGACAGGGAAGGACAAGCTACACCTTC
CDR3aa: CASSPGQGRTSYTF

abundance: .
d_gene: .
j_gene: TRBJ2-7
v_gene: TRBV11-2
CDR3nt: TGTGCCAGCAGCTTAGGGCTTTTGCAGTACTTC
CDR3aa: CASSLGLLQYF

abundance: .
d_gene: .
j_gene: TRBJ1-3
v_gene: TRBV11-3
CDR3nt: TGTGCCAGCAGCTTAGAATCGGGAAACACCATATATTTT
CDR3aa: CASSLESGNTIYF

abundance: once
d_gene: TRBD1
j_gene: TRBJ1-6
v_gene: TRBV11-1
CDR3nt: TGTGCCAGCAGCTTACTTTCTGGACAGGGGGATGTTGCCCTCCACTTT
CDR3aa: CASSLLSGQGDVALHF

abundance: .
d_gene: .
j_gene: TRBJ1-2
v_gene: TRBV6-1
CDR3nt: TGTGCCAGCAGTGAAATGGGGCCCGTTAACGGCTACACCTTC
CDR3aa: CASSEMGPVNGYTF

abundance: once
d_gene: .
j_gene: TRBJ2-1
v_gene: TRBV19
CDR3nt: TGTGCCAGTAGCCTGATTAGCTCCTACAATGAGCAGTTCTTC
CDR3aa: CASSLISSYNEQFF

abundance: .
d_gene: TRBD1
j_gene: TRBJ2-7
v_gene: TRBV4-2
CDR3nt: TGTGCCAGCAGCCCCGGGCCGCGGCCCGGGACAGGGGATTCTCGGGTCATCGAGCAGTACTTC
CDR3aa: CASSPGPRPGTGDSRVIEQYF

abundance: .
d_gene: .
j_gene: TRBJ1-4
v_gene: TRBV28
CDR3nt: TGTGCCAGTACCGGTCCCGGGAATGAAAAACTGTTTTTT
CDR3aa: CASTGPGNEKLFF

abundance: few
d_gene: .
j_gene: TRBJ1-2
v_gene: TRBV4-1
CDR3nt: TGCGCCAGCAGCCCCGAAAGTGGGGGCCGCTCCAACTACACCTTC
CDR3aa: CASSPESGGRSNYTF

abundance: .
d_gene: TRBD1
j_gene: TRBJ2-7
v_gene: TRBV18
CDR3nt: TGTGCCAGCTCACCAGATGTGACAGGGCCGCGGTACTTC
CDR3aa: CASSPDVTGPRYF

abundance: .
d_gene: TRBD1
j_gene: TRBJ1-3
v_gene: TRBV10-3
CDR3nt: TGTGCCATCAGAGGGGGTCCCGGACAGGGAGGCCCCATATATTTT
CDR3aa: CAIRGGPGQGGPIYF

abundance: .
d_gene: TRBD1
j_gene: TRBJ1-1
v_gene: TRBV7-9
CDR3nt: TGTGCCAGCAGCCGGGGGACAGGGGGCTCTGAAGCTTTCTTT
CDR3aa: CASSRGTGGSEAFF

abundance: .
d_gene: .
j_gene: TRBJ1-3
v_gene: TRBV3-1/TRBV3-2
CDR3nt: TGTGCCAGCAGCCAAGACCCGAGCTCTGGAAACACCATATATTTT
CDR3aa: CASSQDPSSGNTIYF

abundance: few
d_gene: .
j_gene: TRBJ2-6
v_gene: TRBV19
CDR3nt: TGTGCCAGTAGTACCCCAGCAGATATTTTCTCTGGGGCCACTGGGGCCAACGTCCTGACTTTC
CDR3aa: CASSTPADIFSGATGANVLTF

abundance: few
d_gene: TRBD1
j_gene: TRBJ2-1
v_gene: TRBV12-3/TRBV12-4
CDR3nt: TGTGCCAGCAGAGGGACAGGGAGGGATGAGCAGTTCTTC
CDR3aa: CASRGTGRDEQFF

abundance: once
d_gene: TRBD1
j_gene: TRBJ2-7
v_gene: TRBV6-6
CDR3nt: TGTGCCAGCAGTTACGGGACAGGGGGCTCCTACGAGCAGTACTTC
CDR3aa: CASSYGTGGSYEQYF

abundance: .
d_gene: .
j_gene: TRBJ2-5
v_gene: TRBV18
CDR3nt: TGTGCCAGCTCACCACTCTTTAGTCAGGGGATCGAGACCCAGTACTTC
CDR3aa: CASSPLFSQGIETQYF

abundance: .
d_gene: TRBD1
j_gene: TRBJ1-5
v_gene: TRBV10-3
CDR3nt: TGTGCCATCAGTGAGTCTCCAGGGGGGCTGTATGGGCCCCAGCATTTT
CDR3aa: CAISESPGGLYGPQHF

abundance: .
d_gene: .
j_gene: TRBJ2-1
v_gene: TRBV12-3/TRBV12-4
CDR3nt: TGTGCCAGCAGTAACATCAATGAGCAGTTCTTC
CDR3aa: CASSNINEQFF

abundance: .
d_gene: TRBD1
j_gene: TRBJ1-5
v_gene: TRBV30
CDR3nt: TGTGCCTGGGGAGGACAGGGTGATCAGCCCCAGCATTTT
CDR3aa: CAWGGQGDQPQHF

abundance: .
d_gene: .
j_gene: TRBJ1-2
v_gene: TRBV29-1
CDR3nt: TGCAGCGTTGAAGTAACAGGGAACTATGGCTACACCTTC
CDR3aa: CSVEVTGNYGYTF

abundance: few
d_gene: .
j_gene: TRBJ2-2
v_gene: TRBV7-9
CDR3nt: TGTGCCAGCAGCTCGCTTGCCGGGGCCGGGGAGCTGTTTTTT
CDR3aa: CASSSLAGAGELFF

abundance: .
d_gene: .
j_gene: TRBJ2-7
v_gene: TRBV5-1
CDR3nt: TGCGCCAGCAGCTCACACCGGGACGGGACATCCTACGAGCAGTACTTC
CDR3aa: CASSSHRDGTSYEQYF

abundance: .
d_gene: .
j_gene: TRBJ1-5
v_gene: TRBV28
CDR3nt: TGTGCCAGCAAGAAGTACTCCGATCAGCCCCAGCATTTT
CDR3aa: CASKKYSDQPQHF